What follows are 11 T cell receptor beta chains derived from one specimen sequenced in a study of tissue T cells after allogeneic stem cell transplantation. Measured with immunoSEQ multiplex PCR; TCRdb has only the in-frame clones, and not every one. The repertoire holds approximately 6,100 clones, about 82% seen once, with approximately 5% in the top ten. The specimen comprised blood, sampled before transplantation. The receptors were gathered from a man between 40 and 69 years old who later had graft-versus-host disease after an allogeneic stem cell transplant.

V and J are TRBV14 and TRBJ1-2; no firm D call. The CDR3 runs to 13 residues. Deletions cut 1 base from V and 4 bases from J, with 7 bases between. Germline V gene data show CDR1 as SGHDN and CDR2 as FVKESK. CDR3 DNA sequence: TGTGCCAGCAGCCAAGTGTACAGCTATGGCTACACCTTC. Translated, it gives CASSQVYSYGYTF.

This clone was recorded a few times. The chain has TRBV19 and TRBJ2-6; D gene ambiguous. This CDR3 has 20 residues. Germline V gives CDR1 LNHDA, CDR2 SQIVND (reference sequence). V was pared by 7 bases and J by 0 bases, with 25 bases between. This CDR3 is CASTVPDGRAPLSGANVLTF. The DNA for the CDR3 is TGTGCCAGTACCGTCCCGGACGGACGGGCGCCTCTCTCTGGGGCCAACGTCCTGACTTTC.

The chain has TRBV7-3 and TRBJ2-3, with D perhaps given as TRBD1 or TRBD2 (6 bases each). The germline gives CDR1 SGHTA, CDR2 FQGTGA. The CDR3 contains 15 residues. Trimming removed 4 bases at V and 0 bases at J, with 11 bases between. CDR3 in amino acids: CASSSQGGSTDTQYF. In DNA, the CDR3 is TGTGCCAGCAGCTCACAGGGAGGTAGCACAGATACGCAGTATTTT.

V usage is TRBV6-6 and J usage is TRBJ1-1; 8 bases fit TRBD1. V gave up 4 bases and J gave up 11 bases; unmatched junction bases: 6. Germline assignment: CDR1 MNHNY and CDR2 SVGAGI (reference sequence). CDR3 length equals 12 residues. DNA of the CDR3: TGTGCCAGCAGTTCCGACAGGGGCTGGGCTTTCTTT. Translation gives CASSSDRGWAFF.

This clone was counted a single time. V gene TRBV6-2 or TRBV6-3 combines with J gene TRBJ1-1; D is ambiguous. The CDR3 totals 11 residues. V lost 6 bases, J lost 5 bases, and 7 bases lay in between. Germline V gene sequence: CDR1 MNHEY, CDR2 SVGEGT. CDR3 sequence (DNA): TGTGCCAGCAGCCACGGAACTGAAGCTTTCTTT. This sequence encodes CASSHGTEAFF.

This chain connects TRBV10-3 to TRBJ2-1; D tentatively fits TRBD1 or TRBD2 (6 bases each). Germline loops: CDR1 ENHRY, CDR2 SYGVKD. The CDR3 is 16 residues long. The V and J ends lost 0 bases and 8 bases respectively, with 17 bases between them. CDR3 residues: CAISESKGGRFHEQFF. The CDR3, as DNA: TGTGCCATCAGTGAGTCTAAGGGGGGCCGTTTCCATGAGCAGTTCTTC.

J is TRBJ1-1 and V is TRBV11-3; D might be TRBD1 (6 bases). The germline gives CDR1 SGHNT, CDR2 YENEEA. This CDR3 comprises 16 residues. V shed 1 base and J shed 2 bases, with 14 bases lying between them. CDR3 loop: CASSLAALQGNTEAFF. CDR3 nucleotides: TGTGCCAGCAGCTTAGCGGCACTACAGGGAAACACTGAAGCTTTCTTT.

This CDR3 is CATSRDDRDPPEAFF. The DNA of the CDR3 is TGTGCCACCAGCAGAGATGACCGGGACCCCCCTGAAGCTTTCTTT. The chain carries TRBV15 and TRBJ1-1; tentative D call: TRBD1 (5 bases). Germline CDR1 reads LNHNV; CDR2 reads YYDKDF (reference sequence). V was shortened by 0 bases and J by 6 bases, with 14 bases between the two germline ends. The CDR3 loop spans 15 amino acids.

The V call is TRBV6-5, the J call TRBJ1-2, with D uncertain. Trimming left V 6 bases short and J 1 base short, with 12 bases between. Germline CDR1 is MNHEY and CDR2 is SVGAGI. CDR3 length equals 14 residues. The CDR3 region is CASRKDGFNYGYTF. The CDR3 nucleotides read TGTGCCAGCAGAAAGGACGGGTTTAACTATGGCTACACCTTC.

This chain uses TRBV19 with TRBJ2-1; D possibly matches TRBD1 or TRBD2 (5 bases each). The V end was cut by 7 bases, the J end by 10 bases, with 17 bases between. This CDR3 has 13 residues. Germline CDR1 LNHDA, CDR2 SQIVND (reference sequence). The CDR3 loop is CASTGTPYSEQFF. DNA of the CDR3: TGTGCCAGTACCGGGACGCCCTACTCCGAGCAGTTCTTC.

The chain links TRBV2 to TRBJ1-5; 7 nucleotides match TRBD1. CDR1 and CDR2 from the germline V gene are SNHLY and FYNNEI. The length of the CDR3 is 15 residues. V trimming: 6 bases; J trimming: 5 bases; junction bases outside the gene matches: 10. The CDR3, as DNA: TGTGCCAGCAGGACGGCGGGACAGCATCATCAGCCCCAGCATTTT. Amino acid sequence: CASRTAGQHHQPQHF.